Listed here are 9 T cell receptor beta chains from one sample, sequenced in a study of CD8 T cells in ankylosing spondylitis (TCRdb year 2017). The library was generated by 5' RACE. The sequencing machine was an Illumina HiSeq 2500. TCRdb itself trimmed the public reads at Q25 with fastp, ran MiXCR and retained productive beta chains. All rows with the same CDR3 protein become a single entry with the most common DNA and genes. For this sample the table gives about 36,000 distinct CDR3 sequences, of which 11% were detected only once. The ten largest clones take up 20% to 25% of the sample. Source material: synovial fluid, either unsorted or a sorted T cell fraction (not recorded which). The receptors were gathered from a male donor with ankylosing spondylitis.

This clonotype is medium-sized. This chain connects TRBV28 to TRBJ2-5; 7 bases agree with TRBD2. With 0 bases clipped from V and 2 bases from J, the junction kept 9 bases outside the gene matches. This CDR3 spans 17 amino acids. Germline CDR1 is MDHEN and CDR2 is SYDVKM. CDR3 loop: CASSLWTAGVTQETQYF. The DNA of the CDR3 is TGTGCCAGCAGTTTATGGACGGCGGGAGTAACACAAGAGACCCAGTACTTC.

The CDR3 nucleotides read TGCGCCAGCAGGCAGACAGGGGGCCCTCGAGAGACCCAGTACTTC. Protein sequence: CASRQTGGPRETQYF. The chain links TRBV10-2 to TRBJ2-5; 10 nucleotides match TRBD1. With V trimmed by 6 bases and J by 4 bases, 8 bases remained unmatched. The CDR3 consists of 15 residues. The germline V gene has CDR1 WSHSY and CDR2 SAAADI.

This clonotype was seen many times. The chain links TRBV2 to TRBJ2-7; D remains unclear. CDR1 SNHLY and CDR2 FYNNEI come from the germline V gene. The CDR3 runs to 11 residues. Trimming removed 1 base at V and 5 bases at J, with 3 bases between. CDR3 amino acids: CASSEGNEQYF. The CDR3 DNA is TGTGCCAGCAGTGAAGGCAACGAGCAGTACTTC.

This clonotype was detected only a few times. Because the CDR3's place on the DNA is in doubt, the DNA is left out and the CDR3 is given as listed by TCRdb. The CDR3: CASKSPRASMSSSSGQGHNEQFF. The chain couples TRBV5-2 to TRBJ2-1; TRBD1 is the table's D call and was not checked against the DNA. TRBV5-2 corresponds to a pseudogene. A total of 23 residues make up the CDR3, ends included.

A word on this clonotype: A much larger clonotype is one base distant, so this may be a read error. The chain joins TRBV7-9 to TRBJ1-4; D is uncertain. The length of the CDR3 is 15 residues. CDR1 is SEHNR, CDR2 FQNEAQ, per germline (reference sequence). Trimming removed 7 bases from V and 3 bases from J, with 15 bases in between. The DNA of the CDR3 is TGTGCCAGCACCCTCAGTTCCACATCTAATGAAAAACTGTTTTTT. As protein: CASTLSSTSNEKLFF.

There are a few counts of this clonotype. V is TRBV9 and J is TRBJ2-3; D is possibly TRBD2 (5 bases). CDR1 and CDR2 from the germline V gene are SGDLS and YYNGEE. There are 15 residues in the CDR3. The V end was cut by 4 bases, the J end by 0 bases, with 12 bases between. The CDR3 region is CASSHGLFSTDTQYF. CDR3 DNA sequence: TGTGCCAGCAGCCATGGACTCTTCAGCACAGATACGCAGTATTTT.

For this clonotype: One end of the junction fails to match germline, which may point to a read error. The chain uses TRBV12-3 or TRBV12-4 and TRBJ2-1, with 13 bases matching TRBD2. This CDR3 is built from 15 residues. For the CDR3, the DNA is TGTGCCAGCAGGGGGACTAGCGGGATGTACAATGAGCAGTCCTTC. Its protein product is CASRGTSGMYNEQSF.

In this sample, this clonotype turned up many times. This sequence joins TRBV9 and TRBJ2-3, with D unclear. The CDR3 totals 13 residues. From germline, CDR1 is SGDLS and CDR2 YYNGEE. V was clipped by 3 bases and J by 10 bases, with 15 bases between them. The CDR3 region is CASSDPDQVSQYF. Written as DNA, the CDR3 is TGTGCCAGCAGCGACCCGGACCAGGTGTCGCAGTATTTT. Full variable domain (missing parts from reference TRBV9 and TRBJ2-3): DSGVTQTPKHLITATGQRVTLRCSPRSGDLSVYWYQQSLDQGLQFLIQYYNGEERAKGNILERFSAQQFPDLHSELNLSSLELGDSALYFCASSDPDQVSQYFGPGTRLTVL.

This clonotype occurred many times. The V and J genes are TRBV7-6 and TRBJ2-3; 10 nucleotides agree with TRBD1. Looked up from germline, CDR1 is SGHVS and CDR2 is FNYEAQ. V was pared by 1 base and J by 2 bases, with 3 bases of the junction left unmatched. CDR3 size: 16 residues. The CDR3 spells CASSLGDRGFTDTQYF. CDR3 bases: TGTGCCAGCAGCTTAGGGGACAGGGGATTCACAGATACGCAGTATTTT.